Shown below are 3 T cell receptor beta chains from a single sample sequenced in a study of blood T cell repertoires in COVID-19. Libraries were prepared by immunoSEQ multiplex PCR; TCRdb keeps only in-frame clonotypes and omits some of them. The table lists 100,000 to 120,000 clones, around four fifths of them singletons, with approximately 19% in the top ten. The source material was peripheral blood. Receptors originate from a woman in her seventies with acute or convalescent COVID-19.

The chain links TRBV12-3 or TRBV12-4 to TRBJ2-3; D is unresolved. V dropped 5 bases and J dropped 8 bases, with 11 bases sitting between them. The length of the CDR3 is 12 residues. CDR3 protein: CASSLSTGTQYF. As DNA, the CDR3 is TGTGCCAGCAGTCTGTCAACGGGTACGCAGTATTTT.

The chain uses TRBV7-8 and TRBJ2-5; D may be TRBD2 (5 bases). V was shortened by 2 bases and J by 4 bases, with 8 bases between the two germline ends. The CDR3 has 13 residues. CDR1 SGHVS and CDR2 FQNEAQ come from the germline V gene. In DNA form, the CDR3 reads TGTGCCAGCAGCTTACTAAGCGGAGAGACCCAGTACTTC. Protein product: CASSLLSGETQYF.

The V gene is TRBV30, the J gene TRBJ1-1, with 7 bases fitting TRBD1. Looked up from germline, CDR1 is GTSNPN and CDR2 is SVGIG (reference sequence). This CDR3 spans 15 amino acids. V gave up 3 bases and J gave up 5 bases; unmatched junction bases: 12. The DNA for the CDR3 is TGTGCCTGGAGGGAATTGGACAGGCTGCGGACTGAAGCTTTCTTT. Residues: CAWRELDRLRTEAFF. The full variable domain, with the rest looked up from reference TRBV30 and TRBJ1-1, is SQTIHQWPATLVQPVGSPLSLECTVEGTSNPNLYWYRQAAGRGLQLLFYSVGIGQISSEVPQNLSASRPQDRQFILSSKKLLLSDSGFYLCAWRELDRLRTEAFFGQGTRLTVV.